This TCR beta chain was captured in a study of T cells in Graves' hyperthyroidism and ophthalmopathy. Study details: Peripheral blood was collected at initial diagnosis, before any treatment.

The CDR3 contains 16 residues. Germline CDR1 and CDR2: DFQATT and SNEGSKA (reference sequence). V shed 4 bases, J shed 7 bases, and the junction held 7 bases outside the gene matches. In its sample, this clonotype was seen many times. Patients between 18 and 65 years old had hyperthyroidism, newly diagnosed and lasting under 2 months. Patients having uncontrolled infection, another autoimmune disease, pregnancy or lactation were not included. Researchers took RNA transcripts and amplified the TCR beta CDR3 regions from them. HTBI primers were used for first-round RT-PCR of the TCR CDR3. Each CDR3 protein is one row after TCRdb ran MiXCR on the multiplex PCR reads. The sample records more than 300,000 distinct CDR3 sequences, 14% being singletons.

The rearrangement uses TRBV20-1 and TRBJ2-1, with 16 bases matching TRBD2. The TCR comes from a woman between 55 and 75 years old with Graves' hyperthyroidism. Sequenced sample: blood. CDR3 amino acids: CSATPGTSGRGNEQFF. CDR3 DNA sequence: TGCAGTGCTACCCCCGGGACTAGCGGGAGGGGGAATGAGCAGTTCTTC.